The rows below give T cell receptor beta chains drawn from one sample of a study of cytomegalovirus exposure and HLA in healthy donors. Profiled with immunoSEQ multiplex PCR; TCRdb holds only in-frame clones, not every one. The sample holds about 98,000 clones, about 74% seen once. The sequenced material came from PBMCs. The receptors here all came from a man in his 60s in good health and CMV-seropositive. The CDR3 runs from the conserved cysteine through the conserved F or W. The D gene is left open where the match is weak. The size field is filled for only some rows; it gives once, few, many or a size class.

abundance | j_gene | d_gene | v_gene | CDR3aa | CDR3nt
few | TRBJ2-7 | TRBD1 | TRBV19 | CASSIHRGADGSYEQYF | TGTGCCAGTAGTATCCACAGGGGAGCGGATGGCTCCTACGAGCAGTACTTC
- | TRBJ1-5 | TRBD1 | TRBV29-1 | CSVRTGSNQPQHF | TGCAGCGTCCGGACAGGTAGCAATCAGCCCCAGCATTTT
- | TRBJ2-7 | - | TRBV7-8 | CASSLVGSPRRFYEQYF | TGTGCCAGCAGCTTAGTCGGCAGCCCCAGGCGATTCTACGAGCAGTACTTC
few | TRBJ2-7 | - | TRBV6-1 | CASSETARAYEQYF | TGTGCCAGCAGTGAAACGGCCAGGGCCTACGAGCAGTACTTC
once | TRBJ1-4 | TRBD1 | TRBV7-9 | CASSLFTGGSTNEKLFF | TGTGCCAGCAGCTTATTTACAGGGGGATCAACTAATGAAAAACTGTTTTTT
- | TRBJ1-4 | TRBD1 | TRBV12-5 | CASGRGQAGNEKLFF | TGTGCTAGTGGCAGAGGACAGGCTGGTAATGAAAAACTGTTTTTT
- | TRBJ2-6 | - | TRBV6-5 | CASSYSASSGANVLTF | TGTGCCAGCAGTTACTCGGCAAGCTCTGGGGCCAACGTCCTGACTTTC
- | TRBJ1-6 | TRBD1 | TRBV9 | CASSERGGLYNSPLHF | TGTGCCAGCAGCGAGAGAGGGGGCTTGTATAATTCACCCCTCCACTTT
few | TRBJ2-1 | TRBD1 | TRBV7-2 | CASSFSGGNEQFF | TGTGCCAGCAGCTTTTCAGGGGGCAATGAGCAGTTCTTC
- | TRBJ2-2 | - | TRBV7-8 | CASSTWAAVNTGELFF | TGTGCCAGCAGCACCTGGGCAGCGGTGAACACCGGGGAGCTGTTTTTT
- | TRBJ1-2 | - | TRBV4-2 | CASSQERGRTNYGYTF | TGTGCCAGCAGCCAAGAAAGAGGGCGGACGAACTATGGCTACACCTTC
- | TRBJ2-7 | - | TRBV5-4 | CASSPAGSHEQYF | TGTGCCAGCAGCCCAGCAGGGTCCCACGAGCAGTACTTC
- | TRBJ2-2 | TRBD1 | TRBV7-9 | CASSHGTGVTGELFF | TGTGCCAGCAGCCATGGGACAGGGGTCACCGGGGAGCTGTTTTTT
- | TRBJ2-1 | - | TRBV27 | CASSSLAGRSYNEQFF | TGTGCCAGCAGTTCCCTGGCGGGGCGCTCCTACAATGAGCAGTTCTTC
- | TRBJ2-3 | TRBD1 | TRBV7-3 | CASSAPRTGGTDTQYF | TGTGCCAGCAGCGCACCCCGGACAGGGGGTACGGATACGCAGTATTTT
- | TRBJ2-7 | TRBD2 | TRBV13 | CASSPPGGGALSGEQYF | TGTGCCAGCAGCCCTCCGGGCGGGGGGGCCTTGAGCGGCGAGCAGTACTTC
- | TRBJ2-4 | - | TRBV5-1 | CASSLSEEGWEAKNIQYF | TGCGCCAGCAGCTTGTCGGAGGAGGGGTGGGAAGCCAAAAACATTCAGTACTTC
- | TRBJ1-2 | TRBD1 | TRBV2 | CASSFSGQGGYTF | TGTGCCAGCAGCTTTAGCGGACAGGGCGGCTACACCTTC
- | TRBJ1-3 | - | TRBV28 | CASSLVGPLPGNTIYF | TGTGCCAGCAGTTTGGTTGGGCCACTCCCTGGAAACACCATATATTTT
- | TRBJ2-7 | TRBD1 | TRBV6-5 | CASSSGLGQGFYEQYF | TGTGCCAGCAGTTCCGGACTGGGACAGGGATTCTACGAGCAGTACTTC
- | TRBJ2-1 | TRBD2 | TRBV18 | CASSPPTAGGTNEQFF | TGTGCCAGCTCACCACCGACAGCGGGGGGCACCAATGAGCAGTTCTTC
- | TRBJ2-1 | TRBD2 | TRBV7-6 | CASTPSSGGAYEQFF | TGTGCCAGCACCCCAAGTAGCGGGGGGGCCTATGAGCAGTTCTTC
once | TRBJ1-1 | - | TRBV9 | CASSVTQLALVDGVNTEAFF | TGTGCCAGCAGCGTAACCCAACTTGCTTTGGTTGACGGGGTGAACACTGAAGCTTTCTTT
- | TRBJ2-1 | TRBD2 | TRBV5-6 | CASSWEGGNEQFF | TGTGCCAGCAGCTGGGAGGGAGGCAATGAGCAGTTCTTC
- | TRBJ2-3 | - | TRBV5-4 | CASSFTVNTDTQYF | TGTGCCAGCAGCTTTACAGTAAACACAGATACGCAGTATTTT
- | TRBJ2-1 | TRBD2 | TRBV7-2 | CASSPPGLAVNEQFF | TGTGCCAGCAGCCCCCCGGGGCTAGCGGTCAATGAGCAGTTCTTC
- | TRBJ2-7 | TRBD2 | TRBV6-5 | CASSLGLAGDEQYF | TGTGCCAGCAGTTTGGGACTAGCTGGCGACGAGCAGTACTTC
- | TRBJ2-5 | TRBD1 | TRBV9 | CASSVGGTGVTQYF | TGTGCCAGCAGCGTAGGGGGGACAGGGGTGACCCAGTACTTC
- | TRBJ2-2 | - | TRBV19 | CASSSGYTGELFF | TGTGCCAGTAGTTCAGGATACACCGGGGAGCTGTTTTTT